Below, one T cell receptor beta chain is given with its context. This clonotype was counted only a few times. The antigen it binds to is not known. Base qualities were left out, and no much larger clone turns up one base away. This sample was included in a study of T cells after yellow fever vaccination (dated 2019 in TCRdb). Study-level background: Libraries from fractions with low cell numbers were prepared with the SMART-Seq v4 Ultra Low Input RNA kit. To follow T-cell clones before and after both primary and booster YFV17D yellow fever vaccination, bulk TCR alpha and beta repertoires underwent longitudinal sequencing. Two healthy male donors, one aged 18 to 30 and one aged 30 to 40 years, were included in the cohort. Blood was collected at multiple timepoints before and after primary and secondary immunization, and bulk PBMC replicates and cell subsets were isolated. Overall study outcomes, separate from this receptor: Only two donors were included in the study, so the extent to which the findings can be generalized is limited. The secondary T-cell response was found to be weaker but faster than the primary response, with a peak reached on day 5 rather than on day 15. Computational filtering was required because FACS-sorted repertoires could contain abundant contaminating clonotypes from the bulk population. Most clones expanded after primary vaccination were re-detected after the booster (around 96% of CD4 and around nine tenths of CD8), suggesting broad memory maintenance. A small share of clonotypes was detected in both CD4 and CD8 compartments, with the overlap likely arising from convergent recombination.

What the treatment or condition label conveys for this sample: live attenuated yellow fever vaccine strain. At each blood-draw timepoint, two biological replicates of bulk PBMCs were collected. A standard Ficoll-Paque protocol was used to isolate PBMCs from peripheral blood. TriZol was used to extract RNA from bulk PBMCs, from CD4 and CD8 fractions, and from dextramer-positive and dextramer-negative fractions. TCR cDNA was synthesized by 5'RACE template switching, through which a universal primer site and unique molecular identifiers were introduced. Priming for cDNA synthesis came from both the TCR alpha and TCR beta constant segments. Library amplification involved two PCR steps, and the second step added sample barcodes and sequencing adapters. Sequencing of the libraries was done on either Illumina HiSeq 2500 (2x100 bp) or NovaSeq (2x150 bp). The study's own analysis went as follows. MIGEC was used to demultiplex reads and collapse the reads into UMI consensus sequences, and MiXCR was used for V(D)J alignment. Vaccine-responding clonotypes were defined with edgeR using replicate PBMC samples, requiring FDR below 0.01 and a log2 fold change above 5 up to day 15. Each bulk clonotype received a CD4 or CD8 identity based on whether the sequenced CD4 or CD8 repertoire contained that clonotype at higher abundance. In TCRdb, the public reads were trimmed at Q25 with fastp and aligned with MiXCR, with productive beta chains retained. Rows are combined by CDR3 protein, so each entry shows the most common genes and DNA. These V and J calls originate from TCRdb's pipeline instead of the authors' own analysis. The sample table contains roughly 340,000 distinct CDR3 sequences; only one count was recorded for 8.5% to 9% of them. The leading ten clones occupy more than 15% of the sample.

The TCR originated in a man younger than 35 who received the YFV17D yellow fever vaccine. This specimen consisted of PBMCs, obtained on the day of the first yellow fever vaccination.

The CDR3 in this case is CASSLGYGYEQYV. The bases read TGTGCCAGCAGCTTGGGGTACGGATACGAGCAGTACGTC. Rearrangement joined TRBV7-2 to TRBJ2-7; no confident D gene assignment can be made. Its CDR3 holds 13 amino acids, cysteine through valine. Of the read, only the CDR3 DNA is kept; its 39 bases are in frame from base 1. CDR1 and CDR2 are drawn from the germline V gene: SGHTA, FQGNSA. The junction carries 10 bases between V and J, which are trimmed by 3 bases and 4 bases respectively.